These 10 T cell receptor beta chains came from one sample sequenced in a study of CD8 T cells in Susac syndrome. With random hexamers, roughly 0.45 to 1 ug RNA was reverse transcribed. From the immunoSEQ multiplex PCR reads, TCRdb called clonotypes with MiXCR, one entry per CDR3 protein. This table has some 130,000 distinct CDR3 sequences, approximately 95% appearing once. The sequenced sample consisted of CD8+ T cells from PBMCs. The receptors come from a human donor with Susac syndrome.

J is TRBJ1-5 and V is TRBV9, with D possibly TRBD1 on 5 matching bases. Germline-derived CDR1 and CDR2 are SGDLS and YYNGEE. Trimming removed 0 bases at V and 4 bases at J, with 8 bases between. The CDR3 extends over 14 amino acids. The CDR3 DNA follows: TGTGCCAGCAGCGTAGGGGACGGGAATCAGCCCCAGCATTTT. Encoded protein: CASSVGDGNQPQHF.

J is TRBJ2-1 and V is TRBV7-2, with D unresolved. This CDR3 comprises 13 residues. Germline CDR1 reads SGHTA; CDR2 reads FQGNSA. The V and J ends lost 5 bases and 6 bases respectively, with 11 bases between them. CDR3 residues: CASSPPFSNEQFF. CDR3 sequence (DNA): TGTGCCAGCAGCCCGCCATTTAGCAATGAGCAGTTCTTC.

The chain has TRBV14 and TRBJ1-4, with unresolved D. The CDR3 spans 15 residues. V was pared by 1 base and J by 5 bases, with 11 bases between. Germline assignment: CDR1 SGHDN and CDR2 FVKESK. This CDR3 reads CASSQGDHTNEKLFF. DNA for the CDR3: TGTGCCAGCAGCCAAGGTGACCATACAAATGAAAAACTGTTTTTT.

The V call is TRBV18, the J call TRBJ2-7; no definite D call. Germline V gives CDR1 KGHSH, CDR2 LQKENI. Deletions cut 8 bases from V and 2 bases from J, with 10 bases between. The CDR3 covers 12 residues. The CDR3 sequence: CASAESTYEQYF. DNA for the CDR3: TGTGCCAGCGCCGAGAGCACCTACGAGCAGTACTTC.

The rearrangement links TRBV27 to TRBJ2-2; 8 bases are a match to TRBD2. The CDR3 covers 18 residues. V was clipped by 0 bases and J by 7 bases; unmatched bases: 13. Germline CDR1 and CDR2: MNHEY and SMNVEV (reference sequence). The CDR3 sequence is CASSLSAPREAWGGELFF. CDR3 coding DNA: TGTGCCAGCAGTTTATCGGCACCGCGGGAGGCATGGGGCGGGGAGCTGTTTTTT.

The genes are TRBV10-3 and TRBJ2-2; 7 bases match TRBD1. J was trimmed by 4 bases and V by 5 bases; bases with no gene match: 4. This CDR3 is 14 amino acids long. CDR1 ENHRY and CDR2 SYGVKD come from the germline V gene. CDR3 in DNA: TGTGCCATCAGTAGGGACAGTGGCACCGGGGAGCTGTTTTTT. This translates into CAISRDSGTGELFF.

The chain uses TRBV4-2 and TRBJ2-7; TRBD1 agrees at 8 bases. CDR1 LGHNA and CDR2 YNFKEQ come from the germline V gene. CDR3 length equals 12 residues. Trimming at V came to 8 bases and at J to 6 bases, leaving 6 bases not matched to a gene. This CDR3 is CASGNTGGEQYF. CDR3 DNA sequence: TGTGCCAGCGGAAACACAGGGGGCGAGCAGTACTTC.

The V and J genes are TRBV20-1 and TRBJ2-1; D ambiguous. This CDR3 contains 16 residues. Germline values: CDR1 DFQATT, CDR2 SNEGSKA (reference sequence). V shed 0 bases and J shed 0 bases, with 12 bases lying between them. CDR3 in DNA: TGCAGTGCTAGAGACCCCCTCAATGGCTCCTACAATGAGCAGTTCTTC. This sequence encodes CSARDPLNGSYNEQFF.

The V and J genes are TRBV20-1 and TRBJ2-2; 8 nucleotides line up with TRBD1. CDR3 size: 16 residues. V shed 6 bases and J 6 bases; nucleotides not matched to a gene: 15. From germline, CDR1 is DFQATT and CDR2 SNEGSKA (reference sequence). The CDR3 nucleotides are TGCAGTGCCCCGGGGTGGCAGGGGGCGTCGGCCGGGGAGCTGTTTTTT. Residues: CSAPGWQGASAGELFF.

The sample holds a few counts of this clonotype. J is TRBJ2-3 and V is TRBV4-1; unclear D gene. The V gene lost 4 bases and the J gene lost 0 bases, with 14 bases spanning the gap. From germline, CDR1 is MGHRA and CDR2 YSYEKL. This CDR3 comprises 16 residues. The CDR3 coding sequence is TGCGCCAGCAGCCGGTCCGGGCAGATCAGCACAGATACGCAGTATTTT. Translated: CASSRSGQISTDTQYF.